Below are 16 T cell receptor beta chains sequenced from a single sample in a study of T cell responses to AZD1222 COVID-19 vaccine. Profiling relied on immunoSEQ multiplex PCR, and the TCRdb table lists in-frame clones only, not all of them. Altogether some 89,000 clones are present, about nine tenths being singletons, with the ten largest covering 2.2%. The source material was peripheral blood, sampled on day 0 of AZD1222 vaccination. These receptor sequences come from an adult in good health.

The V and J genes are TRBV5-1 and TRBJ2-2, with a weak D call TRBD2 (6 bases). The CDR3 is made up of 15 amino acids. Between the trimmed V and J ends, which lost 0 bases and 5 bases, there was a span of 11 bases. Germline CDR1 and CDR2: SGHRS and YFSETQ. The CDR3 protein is CASSLALARTGELFF. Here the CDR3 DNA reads TGCGCCAGCAGCTTGGCACTAGCTAGGACCGGGGAGCTGTTTTTT.

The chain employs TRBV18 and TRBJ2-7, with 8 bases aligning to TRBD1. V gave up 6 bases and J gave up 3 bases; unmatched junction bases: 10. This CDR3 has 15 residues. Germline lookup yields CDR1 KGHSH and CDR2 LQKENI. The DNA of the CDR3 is TGTGCCAGCTCCCCGGGACAGGCCGCTTGCTACGAGCAGTACTTC. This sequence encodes CASSPGQAACYEQYF.

CDR3 in DNA: TGTGCCAGCAGTAGGGGGACGACTCTTCCCGGCTCCTACGAGCAGTACTTC. Residues: CASSRGTTLPGSYEQYF. The V gene is TRBV27, the J gene TRBJ2-7; tentatively, D is TRBD1 (6 bases). CDR1 is MNHEY and CDR2 is SMNVEV in the germline V gene (reference sequence). CDR3 length: 17 amino acids. The V gene lost 5 bases and the J gene lost 0 bases, with 20 bases spanning the gap.

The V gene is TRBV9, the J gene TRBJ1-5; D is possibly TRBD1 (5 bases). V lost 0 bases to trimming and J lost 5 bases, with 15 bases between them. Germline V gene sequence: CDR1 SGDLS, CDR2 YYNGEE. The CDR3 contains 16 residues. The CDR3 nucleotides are TGTGCCAGCAGCGTAGATCGTGGGGGAAACTATCAGCCCCAGCATTTT. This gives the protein CASSVDRGGNYQPQHF. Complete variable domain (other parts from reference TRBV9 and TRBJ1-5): DSGVTQTPKHLITATGQRVTLRCSPRSGDLSVYWYQQSLDQGLQFLIQYYNGEERAKGNILERFSAQQFPDLHSELNLSSLELGDSALYFCASSVDRGGNYQPQHFGDGTRLSIL.

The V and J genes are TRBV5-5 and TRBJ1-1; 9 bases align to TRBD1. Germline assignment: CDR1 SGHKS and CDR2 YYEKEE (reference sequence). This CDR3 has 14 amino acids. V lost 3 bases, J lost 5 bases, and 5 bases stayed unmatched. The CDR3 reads CASSWTGQGTEAFF. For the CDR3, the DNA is TGTGCCAGCAGCTGGACTGGACAGGGGACTGAAGCTTTCTTT. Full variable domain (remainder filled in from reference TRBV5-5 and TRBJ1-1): DAGVTQSPTHLIKTRGQQVTLRCSPISGHKSVSWYQQVLGQGPQFIFQYYEKEERGRGNFPDRFSARQFPNYSSELNVNALLLGDSALYLCASSWTGQGTEAFFGQGTRLTVV.

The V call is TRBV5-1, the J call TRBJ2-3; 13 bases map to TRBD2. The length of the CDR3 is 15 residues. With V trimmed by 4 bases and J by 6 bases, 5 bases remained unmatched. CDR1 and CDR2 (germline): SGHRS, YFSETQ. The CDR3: CASSEGLAGVDTQYF. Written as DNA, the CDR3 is TGCGCCAGCAGCGAAGGACTAGCGGGAGTCGATACGCAGTATTTT. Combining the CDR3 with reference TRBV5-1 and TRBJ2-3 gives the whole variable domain KAGVTQTPRYLIKTRGQQVTLSCSPISGHRSVSWYQQTPGQGLQFLFEYFSETQRNKGNFPGRFSGRQFSNSRSEMNVSTLELGDSALYLCASSEGLAGVDTQYFGPGTRLTVL.

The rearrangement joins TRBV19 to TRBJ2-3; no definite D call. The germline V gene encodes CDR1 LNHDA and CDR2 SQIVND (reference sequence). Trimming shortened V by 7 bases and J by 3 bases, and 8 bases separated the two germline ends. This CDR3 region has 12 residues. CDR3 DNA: TGTGCCAGTAAGGTTGGAACAGATACGCAGTATTTT. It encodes CASKVGTDTQYF.

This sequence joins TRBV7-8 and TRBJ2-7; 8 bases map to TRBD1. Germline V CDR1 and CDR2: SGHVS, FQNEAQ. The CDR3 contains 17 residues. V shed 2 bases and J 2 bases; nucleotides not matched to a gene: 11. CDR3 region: CASSLNPGGDPTYEQYF. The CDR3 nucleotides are TGTGCCAGCAGCTTAAATCCAGGGGGCGATCCTACCTACGAGCAGTACTTC.

CDR3: CASSPRGESPLHF. Written as DNA, the CDR3 is TGTGCCAGCTCACCACGGGGGGAGTCACCCCTCCACTTT. The V call is TRBV18, the J call TRBJ1-6, with D perhaps matching TRBD1 (5 bases). Germline V lookup: CDR1 KGHSH, CDR2 LQKENI. With 1 base removed from V and 10 bases from J, the gap between germline ends came to 8 bases. The CDR3 has 13 amino acids.

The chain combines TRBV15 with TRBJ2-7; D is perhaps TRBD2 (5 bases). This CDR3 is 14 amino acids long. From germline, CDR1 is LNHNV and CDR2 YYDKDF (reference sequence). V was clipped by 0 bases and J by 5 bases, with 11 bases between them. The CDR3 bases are TGTGCCACCAGCAGAGATCCTAGCCCACACGAGCAGTACTTC. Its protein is CATSRDPSPHEQYF.

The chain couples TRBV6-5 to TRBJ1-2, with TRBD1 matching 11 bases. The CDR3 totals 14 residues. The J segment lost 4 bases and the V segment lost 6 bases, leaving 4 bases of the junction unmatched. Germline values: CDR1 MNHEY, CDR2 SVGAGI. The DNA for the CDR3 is TGTGCCAGCAGCCCGGACAGGGGGCTCTATGGCTACACCTTC. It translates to CASSPDRGLYGYTF.

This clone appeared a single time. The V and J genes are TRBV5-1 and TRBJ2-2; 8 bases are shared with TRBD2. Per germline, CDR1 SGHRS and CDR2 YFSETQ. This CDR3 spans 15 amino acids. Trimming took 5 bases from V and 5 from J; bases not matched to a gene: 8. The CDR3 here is CASRRQRELTGELFF. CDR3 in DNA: TGCGCCAGCAGACGTCAGCGGGAGTTGACCGGGGAGCTGTTTTTT. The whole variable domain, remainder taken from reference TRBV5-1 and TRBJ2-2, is KAGVTQTPRYLIKTRGQQVTLSCSPISGHRSVSWYQQTPGQGLQFLFEYFSETQRNKGNFPGRFSGRQFSNSRSEMNVSTLELGDSALYLCASRRQRELTGELFFGEGSRLTVL.

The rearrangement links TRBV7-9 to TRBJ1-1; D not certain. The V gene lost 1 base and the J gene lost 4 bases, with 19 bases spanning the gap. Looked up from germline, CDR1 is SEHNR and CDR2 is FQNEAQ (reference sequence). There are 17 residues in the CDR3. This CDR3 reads CASSLDLVIGRGTEAFF. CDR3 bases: TGTGCCAGCAGCTTAGACTTGGTCATCGGACGGGGCACTGAAGCTTTCTTT.

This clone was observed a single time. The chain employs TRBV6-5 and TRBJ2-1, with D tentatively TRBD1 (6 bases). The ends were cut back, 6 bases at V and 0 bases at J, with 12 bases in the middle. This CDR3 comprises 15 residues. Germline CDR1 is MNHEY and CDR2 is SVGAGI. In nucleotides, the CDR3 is TGTGCCAGCAGCAGGACAGTCTACTCCTACAATGAGCAGTTCTTC. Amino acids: CASSRTVYSYNEQFF.

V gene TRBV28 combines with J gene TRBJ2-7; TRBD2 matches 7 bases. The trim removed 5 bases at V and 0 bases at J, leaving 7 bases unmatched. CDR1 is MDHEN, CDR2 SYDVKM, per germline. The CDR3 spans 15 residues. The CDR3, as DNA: TGTGCCAGCAGTGGAGCTAGCGGAACCTCCTACGAGCAGTACTTC. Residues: CASSGASGTSYEQYF.

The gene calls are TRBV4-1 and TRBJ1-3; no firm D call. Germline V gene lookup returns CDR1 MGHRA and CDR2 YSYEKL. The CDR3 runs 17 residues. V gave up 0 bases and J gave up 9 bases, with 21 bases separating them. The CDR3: CASSQDLSRQLWSTIYF. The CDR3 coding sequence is TGCGCCAGCAGCCAAGATTTATCGCGACAACTCTGGAGCACCATATATTTT.